This TCR beta chain is from a study of shared clonotypes between healthy human individuals. In the study overall: The donors, two women and a few men, were aged 18 to 49. The study's findings and limits: Limitation of the genetic and exposure-history diversity represented came from the few donors. It was the non-shared clonotypes that had lower generation probabilities than clonotypes shared by all four donors. Blood was the sole source, and tissue repertoires probably differ.

The table came from immunoSEQ multiplex PCR; TCRdb's copy has only in-frame clones and leaves some out. This sample yields approximately 1.1 million clones, of which 70% to 80% are seen a single time; approximately 0.56% belongs to the top ten. This clone was observed a single time. Its antigen is undetermined. The ends were cut back, 6 bases at V and 4 bases at J, with 7 bases in the middle. Germline assignment: CDR1 MNHEY and CDR2 SVGAGI. This CDR3 has 12 amino acids. The V gene is TRBV6-5, the J gene TRBJ2-1; no clear D gene. The sequenced sample was memory CD4+ T cells from PBMCs. The subset is: CD45RA-negative fraction. This sequence originates from a young man in good health. Some clones in this sample may be carry-over from other donors' samples. In DNA, the CDR3 is TGTGCCAGCAGGCTGAAATACAATGAGCAGTTCTTC. Translating it yields CASRLKYNEQFF.